Listed here are 2 T cell receptor beta chains from one sample, sequenced in a study of T cells in tuberculosis. Method: immunoSEQ multiplex PCR; TCRdb's copy keeps in-frame clones and lacks some. This table has tens of thousands of clones, 90% to 95% appearing once. Sequencing input: PBMCs. Receptors were obtained from a donor between 10 and 35 years old with latent tuberculosis or without tuberculosis infection.

V is TRBV11-2 and J is TRBJ2-1; weak D call: TRBD2 (6 bases). The CDR3 spans 15 residues. Germline-derived CDR1 and CDR2 are SGHAT and FQNNGV. V dropped 5 bases and J dropped 6 bases, with 17 bases sitting between them. In DNA, the CDR3 is TGTGCCAGCAGCCCTGGAGGGGTTGGCCTCAATGAGCAGTTCTTC. Its protein is CASSPGGVGLNEQFF.

The rearrangement links TRBV27 to TRBJ2-3; 8 bases agree with TRBD2. CDR1 is MNHEY, CDR2 SMNVEV, per germline (reference sequence). J lost 4 bases, V lost 2 bases, and 11 bases had no gene match. This CDR3 is 17 amino acids long. CDR3 residues: CASSLMVVRGAADTQYF. In DNA, the CDR3 is TGTGCCAGCAGTTTAATGGTAGTGCGGGGGGCAGCAGATACGCAGTATTTT.